Shown below are 30 T cell receptor beta chains from a single sample sequenced in a study of shared T cell receptors in the human thymus. Sequencing used immunoSEQ multiplex PCR; TCRdb keeps in-frame clones, though not all of them. This sample yields 700,000 or so clones, of which roughly 85% are seen a single time; around 0.0099% belongs to the top ten. These data are also associated with another study on human thymus T cells.

Sequencing was carried out using thymocytes. Receptor source: a girl under two years old with a congenital heart defect.

This chain links TRBV14 with TRBJ1-2; D uncertain. Trimming left V 3 bases short and J 4 bases short, with 27 bases between. Germline V CDR1 and CDR2: SGHDN, FVKESK. The length of the CDR3 is 19 residues. The CDR3 sequence: CASSQVAGSRWEALYGYTF. The CDR3 region has the DNA TGTGCCAGCAGCCAGGTTGCGGGGAGTCGATGGGAGGCACTCTATGGCTACACCTTC.

The chain joins TRBV5-1 to TRBJ2-2; D gene unclear. CDR3 size: 14 residues. CDR1 is SGHRS and CDR2 is YFSETQ in the germline V gene. Trimming removed 4 bases from V and 6 bases from J, with 13 bases in between. The CDR3, as DNA: TGCGCCAGCAGCCAAATGACACCTTCCGGGGAGCTGTTTTTT. Amino acid sequence: CASSQMTPSGELFF.

The sample holds one count of this clone. The V call is TRBV10-3, the J call TRBJ1-5, with 9 bases fitting TRBD1. This CDR3 has 13 residues. The germline V gene has CDR1 ENHRY and CDR2 SYGVKD. V was pared by 9 bases and J by 4 bases, with 4 bases of the junction left unmatched. The CDR3 here is CAIRTGDNQPQHF. Written as DNA, the CDR3 is TGTGCCATAAGGACAGGGGATAATCAGCCCCAGCATTTT.

The V gene is TRBV13, the J gene TRBJ1-6; D is possibly TRBD1 (6 bases). V was trimmed by 5 bases and J by 8 bases, leaving 31 bases between them. Germline V gives CDR1 PRHDT, CDR2 FYEKMQ (reference sequence). The length of the CDR3 is 20 residues. CDR3 coding DNA: TGTGCCAGCAGCGCATTGAGGTCGGCAGGGGAAAGTCGCGAGCATTCACCCCTCCACTTT. Its protein product is CASSALRSAGESREHSPLHF.

The V and J genes are TRBV7-6 and TRBJ1-1; D not certain. The ends were cut back, 5 bases at V and 1 base at J, with 8 bases in the middle. The CDR3 totals 13 residues. Germline V gives CDR1 SGHVS, CDR2 FNYEAQ. The CDR3 DNA reads TGTGCCAGCAGCCCCTTCGGGAACACTGAAGCTTTCTTT. Its translation: CASSPFGNTEAFF.

CDR3 DNA: TGTGCCACCAAGACAGTCCTTAGCACAGATACGCAGTATTTT. This codes for CATKTVLSTDTQYF. The rearrangement joins TRBV2 to TRBJ2-3, with a tentative D call TRBD1 (5 bases). CDR3 length: 14 residues. The germline V gene encodes CDR1 SNHLY and CDR2 FYNNEI. Trimming took 10 bases from V and 0 from J, leaving 14 bases between them.

The chain recombines TRBV12-5 with TRBJ1-6; 9 nucleotides align to TRBD1. Germline V gene lookup returns CDR1 LGHNT and CDR2 FRNRAP. The CDR3 is 17 amino acids. The junction had 13 bases not matched to a gene; V was cut back by 3 bases and J by 10 bases. CDR3 loop: CASGLYSGTGNESPLHF. For the CDR3, the DNA is TGTGCTAGTGGTTTATACTCCGGGACAGGGAACGAATCACCCCTCCACTTT.

The rearrangement links TRBV4-1 to TRBJ1-1; D possibly corresponds to TRBD1 (6 bases). This CDR3 region has 18 residues. Germline V CDR1 and CDR2: MGHRA, YSYEKL. V was clipped by 1 base and J by 1 base, with 19 bases between them. The CDR3 DNA reads as TGCGCCAGCAGCCAAGGAGACCGTCAGGGGCAGAGGAACACTGAAGCTTTCTTT. Its protein product is CASSQGDRQGQRNTEAFF.

The J gene is TRBJ1-5, the V gene TRBV21-1; the table gives TRBD1 as D, unverified against the DNA. TRBV21-1 is a documented pseudogene. CDR3 size: 19 residues. The CDR3 loop is CASSPHPRDKSWKIQPQHF. CDR3 nucleotide sequence: TGTGCCAGCAGCCCCCACCCCAGGGACAAGTCTTGGAAAATTCAGCCCCAGCATTTT.

The gene calls are TRBV10-2 and TRBJ2-2, with D perhaps TRBD2 (6 bases). Per germline, CDR1 WSHSY and CDR2 SAAADI. The CDR3 has 16 residues. Deletions cut 4 bases from V and 3 bases from J, with 15 bases between. The CDR3 spells CASSGLAYAYTGELFF. CDR3 coding DNA: TGCGCCAGCAGTGGGCTAGCGTACGCCTACACCGGGGAGCTGTTTTTT.

The chain employs TRBV4-3 and TRBJ2-3; 7 positions match TRBD2. Germline values: CDR1 LGHNA, CDR2 YSLEER. The CDR3 sequence is 16 residues long. The V segment lost 1 base and the J segment 3 bases; nucleotides outside the gene matches: 7. DNA for the CDR3: TGCGCCAGCAGCCAAGTATGTACTAGCGTGACAGATACGCAGTATTTT. It codes for CASSQVCTSVTDTQYF.

This chain links TRBV9 with TRBJ2-1, with 7 nucleotides matching TRBD2. The length of the CDR3 is 15 residues. V lost 4 bases, J lost 4 bases, and 8 bases stayed unmatched. The germline CDR1 and CDR2 sequences are SGDLS and YYNGEE. CDR3: CASSPEKRGYNEQFF. Written as DNA, the CDR3 is TGTGCCAGCAGCCCGGAGAAGCGGGGATACAATGAGCAGTTCTTC.

The genes are TRBV4-1 and TRBJ2-5, with 10 bases identical to TRBD2. V shed 0 bases and J 4 bases; nucleotides not matched to a gene: 14. Germline values: CDR1 MGHRA, CDR2 YSYEKL. The CDR3 is 19 residues long. The CDR3 reads CASSQDRGSGGAEVETQYF. CDR3 DNA: TGCGCCAGCAGCCAAGATCGGGGGAGCGGGGGGGCCGAAGTAGAGACCCAGTACTTC.

This clone has just one count. This sequence joins TRBV19 and TRBJ1-5; unclear D gene. Trimming removed 6 bases from V and 5 bases from J, with 23 bases in between. The CDR3 is 17 residues long. Germline CDR1 and CDR2: LNHDA and SQIVND (reference sequence). The CDR3 DNA sequence: TGTGCCAGTAGCCGAGGCAGACCCATCCCTGACTATCAGCCCCAGCATTTT. Amino acids: CASSRGRPIPDYQPQHF.

The chain couples TRBV5-1 to TRBJ2-7, with 7 bases fitting TRBD1. V lost 2 bases and J lost 6; bases outside the gene matches: 14. Germline V gene data show CDR1 as SGHRS and CDR2 as YFSETQ. The CDR3 sequence is 16 residues long. CDR3 amino acids: CASSLSTGPGLGEQYF. The CDR3 coding sequence is TGCGCCAGCAGCTTATCGACAGGGCCTGGCCTGGGCGAGCAGTACTTC. Combining the CDR3 with reference TRBV5-1 and TRBJ2-7 gives the whole variable domain KAGVTQTPRYLIKTRGQQVTLSCSPISGHRSVSWYQQTPGQGLQFLFEYFSETQRNKGNFPGRFSGRQFSNSRSEMNVSTLELGDSALYLCASSLSTGPGLGEQYFGPGTRLTVT.

This clone appeared a single time. J is TRBJ2-7 and V is TRBV6-6; weak D call: TRBD2 (6 bases). The CDR3 length is 15 residues. Germline CDR1 reads MNHNY; CDR2 reads SVGAGI (reference sequence). Trimming took 6 bases from V and 0 from J, leaving 15 bases between them. CDR3 coding DNA: TGTGCCAGCAGCGGAGGGTTCAGGAGCTCCTACGAGCAGTACTTC. Protein product: CASSGGFRSSYEQYF.

The V gene is TRBV28, the J gene TRBJ1-1, with D tentatively TRBD1 (6 bases). Trimming removed 3 bases at V and 3 bases at J, with 11 bases between. There are 14 residues in the CDR3. In germline, CDR1 is MDHEN, CDR2 SYDVKM. CDR3 coding DNA: TGTGCCAGCAGTTTGTGGCCAGGGGACACTGAAGCTTTCTTT. This sequence encodes CASSLWPGDTEAFF.

The J gene is TRBJ2-1, the V gene TRBV28, with D tentatively TRBD2 (5 bases). Germline lookup yields CDR1 MDHEN and CDR2 SYDVKM. V was pared by 7 bases and J by 5 bases, with 12 bases between. This CDR3 has 13 residues. The CDR3 DNA reads as TGTGCCAGCACGCCGGACGGGGACAATGAGCAGTTCTTC. Its translation is CASTPDGDNEQFF.

This chain joins TRBV4-1 and TRBJ1-5, with TRBD1 identical over 8 bases. The CDR3 extends over 15 amino acids. V trimming: 0 bases; J trimming: 7 bases; junction bases outside the gene matches: 5. CDR1 and CDR2 (germline): MGHRA, YSYEKL. DNA for the CDR3: TGCGCCAGCAGCCAAGATTGGCAGGGGGCCCAGCCCCAGCATTTT. Its translation: CASSQDWQGAQPQHF.

This sequence joins TRBV15 and TRBJ2-2, with a weak D call TRBD2 (6 bases). This CDR3 region has 21 residues. CDR1 is LNHNV, CDR2 YYDKDF, per germline (reference sequence). V was cut by 0 bases and J by 1 base, with 24 bases left in between. The CDR3 DNA sequence: TGTGCCACCAGCAGAGAATATAGGGGCGTGGGGACTTTCATGAACACCGGGGAGCTGTTTTTT. Translating gives CATSREYRGVGTFMNTGELFF.

The J gene is TRBJ2-5, the V gene TRBV10-1, with 10 positions matching TRBD2. The J call may be wrong; the DNA end is better matched by TRBJ2-7. Germline lookup yields CDR1 WNHNN and CDR2 SYGVQD (reference sequence). This CDR3 comprises 15 residues. The CDR3 region has the DNA TGCGCCAGCAGTGAAGCGGGGGGGCCAGGATACGAGCAGTACTTC. It codes for CASSEAGGPGYEQYF.

The genes are TRBV10-3 and TRBJ2-7, with D perhaps matching TRBD2 (6 bases). The germline V and J ends were trimmed by 2 bases and 6 bases, with 11 bases remaining between them. From germline, CDR1 is ENHRY and CDR2 SYGVKD. This CDR3 has 13 amino acids. The CDR3 region has the DNA TGTGCCATCAGTGAGCTGGAGGGAACCGAGCAGTACTTC. Encoded protein: CAISELEGTEQYF.

This sequence joins TRBV19 and TRBJ2-1; TRBD2 matches at 15 bases. The CDR3 is 15 residues long. Losses at the gene ends were 10 bases for V and 8 bases for J; bases not matched to a gene: 9. Germline CDR1 reads LNHDA; CDR2 reads SQIVND (reference sequence). The DNA of the CDR3 is TGTGCCACCAGGACTAGCGGGGGGGCCAAGGATGAGCAGTTCTTC. It specifies CATRTSGGAKDEQFF.

The rearrangement joins TRBV6-5 to TRBJ2-5; TRBD2 matches at 10 bases. The CDR3 loop spans 15 amino acids. Germline loops: CDR1 MNHEY, CDR2 SVGAGI. J gave up 5 bases and V 5 bases, and 8 bases lay outside the gene matches. The CDR3 is CASSATSGVGETQYF. CDR3 coding DNA: TGTGCCAGCAGTGCTACTAGCGGGGTCGGGGAGACCCAGTACTTC.

This clone was seen only once. The CDR3 is CASSFFGPGQGLNEQFF. As DNA, the CDR3 is TGTGCCAGCAGCTTTTTCGGCCCGGGACAGGGTCTCAATGAGCAGTTCTTC. The genes are TRBV5-4 and TRBJ2-1, with 9 bases identical to TRBD1. Trimming cost V 2 bases and J 6 bases; bases outside gene matches: 12. CDR1 is SGHNT and CDR2 is YYREEE in the germline V gene (reference sequence). The length of the CDR3 is 17 residues. Variable domain in full (rest from reference TRBV5-4 and TRBJ2-1): ETGVTQSPTHLIKTRGQQVTLRCSSQSGHNTVSWYQQALGQGPQFIFQYYREEENGRGNFPPRFSGLQFPNYSSELNVNALELDDSALYLCASSFFGPGQGLNEQFFGPGTRLTVL.

The J gene is TRBJ1-2, the V gene TRBV7-3, with 7 positions matching TRBD1. The CDR3 loop spans 16 amino acids. The ends lost 4 bases at V and 6 bases at J; junction bases unmatched: 14. Germline CDR1 SGHTA, CDR2 FQGTGA. The CDR3 DNA reads as TGTGCCAGCAGCTCCCAAGGGGGACAGACAACAGATGGCTACACCTTC. Its translation is CASSSQGGQTTDGYTF.

The V and J genes are TRBV7-2 and TRBJ1-1; weak D call: TRBD1 (5 bases). CDR3 size: 14 residues. The V gene lost 5 bases and the J gene lost 4 bases, with 14 bases spanning the gap. In germline, CDR1 is SGHTA, CDR2 FQGNSA. For the CDR3, the DNA is TGTGCCAGCAGCCTAATCCGCGGGGCCACTGAAGCTTTCTTT. Protein product: CASSLIRGATEAFF.

The chain carries TRBV25-1 and TRBJ2-3; tentative D call: TRBD1 (7 bases). The CDR3 is 13 residues long. V lost 6 bases, J lost 8 bases, and 15 bases lay in between. Germline V gene sequence: CDR1 MGHDK, CDR2 SYGVNS. CDR3 sequence reads: CASRTGRLVTQYF. The CDR3 nucleotides are TGTGCCAGCAGGACAGGGAGGTTGGTTACGCAGTATTTT. Supplemented by reference TRBV25-1 and TRBJ2-3, the full variable domain reads EADIYQTPRYLVIGTGKKITLECSQTMGHDKMYWYQQDPGMELHLIHYSYGVNSTEKGDLSSESTVSRIRTEHFPLTLESARPSHTSQYLCASRTGRLVTQYFGPGTRLTVL.

The chain employs TRBV15 and TRBJ2-5, with TRBD2 matching 10 bases. This CDR3 contains 17 residues. The J segment lost 1 base and the V segment lost 2 bases, leaving 7 bases of the junction unmatched. Germline CDR1 is LNHNV and CDR2 is YYDKDF (reference sequence). The CDR3 nucleotides read TGTGCCACCAGCAGACCTCAAGCGGGGGGGGGCCAAGAGACCCAGTACTTC. Its protein product is CATSRPQAGGGQETQYF.

The V call is TRBV28, the J call TRBJ2-1; perhaps TRBD1 as D (7 bases). This CDR3 spans 18 amino acids. Deletions cut 1 base from V and 14 bases from J, with 30 bases between. Germline V gene sequence: CDR1 MDHEN, CDR2 SYDVKM. CDR3 residues: CASSLFWRGPGSCYNEFF. In DNA form, the CDR3 reads TGTGCCAGCAGTTTATTTTGGAGGGGGCCGGGATCCTGCTACAATGAGTTCTTC.